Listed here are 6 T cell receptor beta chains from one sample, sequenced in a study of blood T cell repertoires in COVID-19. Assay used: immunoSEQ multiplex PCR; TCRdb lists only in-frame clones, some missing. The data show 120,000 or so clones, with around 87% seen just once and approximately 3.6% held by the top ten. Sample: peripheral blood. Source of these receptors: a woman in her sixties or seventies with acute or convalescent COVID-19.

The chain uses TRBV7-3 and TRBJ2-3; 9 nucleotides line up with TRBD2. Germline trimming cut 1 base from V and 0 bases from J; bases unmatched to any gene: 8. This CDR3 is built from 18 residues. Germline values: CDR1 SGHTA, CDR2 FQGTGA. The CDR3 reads CASSLRGPSGTSTDTQYF. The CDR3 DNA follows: TGTGCCAGCAGCTTAAGGGGCCCTAGCGGGACTAGCACAGATACGCAGTATTTT.

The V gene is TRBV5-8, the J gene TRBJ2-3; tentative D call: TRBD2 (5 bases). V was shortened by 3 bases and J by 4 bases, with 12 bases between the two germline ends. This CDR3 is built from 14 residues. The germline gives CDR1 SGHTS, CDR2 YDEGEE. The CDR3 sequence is CASSSVGGADTQYF. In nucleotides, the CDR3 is TGTGCCAGCAGCTCAGTAGGAGGCGCAGATACGCAGTATTTT.

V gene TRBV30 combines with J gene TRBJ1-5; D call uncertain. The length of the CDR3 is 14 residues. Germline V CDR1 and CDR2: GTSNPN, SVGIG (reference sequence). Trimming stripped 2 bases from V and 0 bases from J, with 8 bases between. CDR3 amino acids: CAWSMSVSNQPQHF. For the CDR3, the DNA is TGTGCCTGGAGTATGTCAGTTAGCAATCAGCCCCAGCATTTT.

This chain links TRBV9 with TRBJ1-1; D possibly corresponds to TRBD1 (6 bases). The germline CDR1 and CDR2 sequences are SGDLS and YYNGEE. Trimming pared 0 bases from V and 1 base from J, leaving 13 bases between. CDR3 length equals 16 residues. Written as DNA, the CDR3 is TGTGCCAGCAGCGTAGGACAGGTCCCCCCGAACACTGAAGCTTTCTTT. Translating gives CASSVGQVPPNTEAFF. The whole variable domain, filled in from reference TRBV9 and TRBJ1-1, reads DSGVTQTPKHLITATGQRVTLRCSPRSGDLSVYWYQQSLDQGLQFLIQYYNGEERAKGNILERFSAQQFPDLHSELNLSSLELGDSALYFCASSVGQVPPNTEAFFGQGTRLTVV.

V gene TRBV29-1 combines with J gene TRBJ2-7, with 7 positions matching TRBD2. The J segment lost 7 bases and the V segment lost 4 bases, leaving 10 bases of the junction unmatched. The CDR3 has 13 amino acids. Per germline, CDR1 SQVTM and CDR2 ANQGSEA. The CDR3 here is CSVGFLGGREQYF. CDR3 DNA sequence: TGCAGCGTTGGGTTCCTCGGGGGGAGGGAGCAGTACTTC.

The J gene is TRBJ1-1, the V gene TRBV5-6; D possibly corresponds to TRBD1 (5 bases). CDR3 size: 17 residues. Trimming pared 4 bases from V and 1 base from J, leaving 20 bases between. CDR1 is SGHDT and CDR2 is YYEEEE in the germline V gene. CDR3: CASSRTVRAHPNTEAFF. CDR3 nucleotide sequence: TGTGCCAGCAGCCGTACAGTCAGGGCGCACCCGAACACTGAAGCTTTCTTT.